This T cell receptor beta chain originates from a study of blood T cell repertoires in COVID-19. The CDR3 extends over 12 amino acids. Per germline, CDR1 KGHSH and CDR2 LQKENI. Trimming removed 6 bases from V and 6 bases from J, with 12 bases in between. Profiled with immunoSEQ multiplex PCR; TCRdb holds only in-frame clones, not every one. This sample yields about 300,000 clones, of which 85% are seen a single time; approximately 12% belongs to the top ten. This rearrangement joins TRBV18 to TRBJ2-7; D is unclear. This TCR was sampled from a human donor in a cohort sampled during active COVID-19. The sample taken for sequencing was peripheral blood. For the CDR3, the DNA is TGTGCCAGCTCCCACTATGGCGGCGAGCAGTACTTC. Translated: CASSHYGGEQYF.